This is a list of T cell receptor beta chains from one sample in a study of cytomegalovirus exposure and HLA in healthy donors. TCRdb's copy holds only in-frame clones and misses some; the assay was immunoSEQ multiplex PCR. The table lists about 37,000 clones, roughly 81% of them singletons, with 6.3% in the top ten. Sequencing input: PBMCs. The receptors derive from a man aged 25-45 years in good health and CMV-seronegative. The CDR3 runs from the conserved cysteine through the conserved F or W. A D gene is named only where the DNA matches it firmly. Not all rows give a size; the values are once, few, many and, for expanded clones, a class.

D,V,size,J,CDR3,DNA
NA,TRBV7-8,few,TRBJ1-2,CASSPNARTAYGYTF,TGTGCCAGCAGCCCTAATGCCAGGACAGCCTATGGCTACACCTTC
NA,TRBV14,NA,TRBJ2-3,CASSQDLARLGTDTQYF,TGTGCCAGCAGCCAAGATCTAGCCAGGCTCGGCACAGATACGCAGTATTTT
TRBD1,TRBV2,NA,TRBJ2-7,CASSGQGYSYEQYF,TGTGCCAGCAGTGGACAGGGTTACTCCTACGAGCAGTACTTC
TRBD2,TRBV6-6,NA,TRBJ2-3,CASSLTSGGAQDTQYF,TGTGCCAGCAGTCTGACTAGCGGGGGGGCGCAAGATACGCAGTATTTT
NA,TRBV4-1,NA,TRBJ1-2,CASSPNHRVDYGYTF,TGCGCCAGCAGCCCTAACCACAGAGTGGACTATGGCTACACCTTC
TRBD2,TRBV7-2,NA,TRBJ2-3,CASSSSAGVELDTQYF,TGTGCCAGCAGCTCATCAGCGGGAGTGGAGTTAGATACGCAGTATTTT
TRBD2,TRBV7-8,NA,TRBJ2-7,CASRSRAGGLPEQYF,TGTGCCAGCAGATCCCGGGCGGGGGGTCTTCCCGAGCAGTACTTC
TRBD1,TRBV18,NA,TRBJ2-1,CASSAGTGAYNEQFF,TGTGCCAGCTCAGCCGGGACAGGTGCCTACAATGAGCAGTTCTTC
NA,TRBV11-2,NA,TRBJ2-7,CASSLERTYEQYF,TGTGCCAGCAGCTTAGAGAGAACCTACGAGCAGTACTTC
NA,TRBV19,NA,TRBJ2-3,CASMKVGGTDTQYF,TGTGCCAGTATGAAGGTAGGAGGCACAGATACGCAGTATTTT
TRBD1,TRBV6-1,NA,TRBJ2-1,CASNRGPNNEQFF,TGTGCCAGCAACAGGGGGCCTAACAATGAGCAGTTCTTC
NA,TRBV9,NA,TRBJ2-3,CASSALTDTQYF,TGTGCCAGCAGCGCTTTAACAGATACGCAGTATTTT
NA,TRBV30,NA,TRBJ2-5,CAKGVGAGETQYF,TGTGCCAAAGGAGTCGGTGCGGGTGAGACCCAGTACTTC
TRBD1,TRBV2,once,TRBJ2-7,CASSRRGQGVNEQYF,TGTGCCAGCAGTAGGAGGGGACAGGGTGTCAACGAGCAGTACTTC
TRBD2,TRBV7-8,NA,TRBJ2-2,CASSFLAGGHGELFF,TGTGCCAGCAGCTTTCTAGCGGGAGGGCACGGGGAGCTGTTTTTT
TRBD1,TRBV5-3,few,TRBJ2-2,CARSPGQGAGELFF,TGTGCCAGAAGCCCGGGACAGGGAGCCGGGGAGCTGTTTTTT
NA,TRBV11-2,NA,TRBJ2-4,CASSSSLRGGSLAKNIQYF,TGTGCCAGCAGCTCATCCCTAAGGGGCGGTAGTCTAGCCAAAAACATTCAGTACTTC
NA,TRBV9,NA,TRBJ2-3,CASSVGRTMSTDTQYF,TGTGCCAGCAGCGTAGGTAGGACAATGAGCACAGATACGCAGTATTTT
NA,TRBV6-5,NA,TRBJ1-4,CATTDSTNEKLFF,TGTGCCACCACAGATTCAACTAATGAAAAACTGTTTTTT
NA,TRBV10-3,few,TRBJ2-3,CAISLDRTPSTDTQYF,TGTGCCATCAGTCTGGACCGGACACCCAGCACAGATACGCAGTATTTT
NA,TRBV30,NA,TRBJ2-2,CAWRGTGELFF,TGTGCCTGGCGGGGTACCGGGGAGCTGTTTTTT
TRBD2,TRBV27,NA,TRBJ2-7,CASSLVAGGYEQYF,TGTGCCAGCAGTTTAGTAGCGGGGGGGTACGAGCAGTACTTC
NA,TRBV27,few,TRBJ2-3,CASSLSPTSTDTQYF,TGTGCCAGCAGTTTATCGCCCACAAGCACAGATACGCAGTATTTT
NA,TRBV9,once,TRBJ1-2,CASSAQGFYGYTF,TGTGCCAGCAGCGCCCAGGGGTTCTATGGCTACACCTTC
TRBD1,TRBV6-6,NA,TRBJ1-5,CASSYGQGHQPQHF,TGTGCCAGCAGTTACGGACAGGGTCATCAGCCCCAGCATTTT
TRBD1,TRBV7-6,NA,TRBJ2-3,CASSLNQGAISTDTQYF,TGTGCCAGCAGCTTAAACCAGGGGGCCATAAGCACAGATACGCAGTATTTT
NA,TRBV5-1,NA,TRBJ2-2,CASSPENTGELFF,TGCGCCAGCAGTCCAGAGAACACCGGGGAGCTGTTTTTT
TRBD1,TRBV4-1,NA,TRBJ2-5,CASSHGDREYQETQYF,TGCGCCAGCAGCCATGGGGACAGGGAATACCAAGAGACCCAGTACTTC
TRBD1,TRBV5-4,NA,TRBJ2-1,CASSLRQGAGNEQFF,TGTGCCAGCAGCTTGCGTCAGGGGGCAGGCAATGAGCAGTTCTTC
NA,TRBV7-2,few,TRBJ1-5,CASSSLPGPQHF,TGTGCCAGCAGCTCCCTCCCAGGGCCCCAGCATTTT
NA,TRBV7-3,NA,TRBJ2-1,CASSQSGGPYNEQFF,TGTGCCAGCAGCCAAAGCGGAGGACCCTACAATGAGCAGTTCTTC
TRBD1,TRBV7-9,NA,TRBJ1-5,CASSWDSPYQPQHF,TGTGCCAGCAGCTGGGACAGCCCTTATCAGCCCCAGCATTTT
NA,TRBV5-8,few,TRBJ1-1,CASSQWLQMNTEAFF,TGTGCCAGCAGCCAATGGTTACAAATGAACACTGAAGCTTTCTTT
NA,TRBV11-2,NA,TRBJ2-1,CASGDRGAISYNEQFF,TGTGCCAGCGGGGACCGGGGGGCCATCTCCTACAATGAGCAGTTCTTC
TRBD2,TRBV30,once,TRBJ2-7,CAWTSGTYEQYF,TGTGCCTGGACTAGCGGCACCTACGAGCAGTACTTC
TRBD2,TRBV7-9,NA,TRBJ2-1,CAGTLGSGVTNEQFF,TGTGCCGGCACCTTGGGGAGCGGGGTGACCAATGAGCAGTTCTTC
NA,TRBV2,NA,TRBJ2-7,CASSQNQDFGEQYF,TGTGCCAGCAGCCAAAACCAGGATTTTGGGGAGCAGTACTTC
TRBD2,TRBV14,few,TRBJ2-7,CASSRGNGRALLEQYF,TGTGCCAGCAGCCGCGGTAATGGGAGGGCTCTCCTCGAGCAGTACTTC
TRBD1,TRBV5-6,NA,TRBJ1-1,CASSLVAGGNTEAFF,TGTGCCAGCAGCTTGGTGGCAGGGGGGAACACTGAAGCTTTCTTT
NA,TRBV5-5,NA,TRBJ1-6,CASSLQGGESPLHF,TGTGCCAGCAGCTTGCAGGGTGGGGAATCACCCCTCCACTTT
NA,TRBV10-3,NA,TRBJ2-3,CAISEATTSTDTQYF,TGTGCCATCAGTGAGGCTACCACTAGCACAGATACGCAGTATTTT
NA,TRBV7-6,NA,TRBJ2-1,CASSPNLVSSYNEQFF,TGTGCCAGCAGCCCCAATCTTGTGAGCTCCTACAATGAGCAGTTCTTC
TRBD1,TRBV27,NA,TRBJ2-1,CASSFLVGLQGARDEQFF,TGTGCCAGCAGTTTTCTGGTAGGGCTACAGGGGGCGCGGGATGAGCAGTTCTTC
TRBD2,TRBV7-2,NA,TRBJ2-1,CASRTTGRHNEQFF,TGTGCCAGCAGAACCACCGGGAGGCACAATGAGCAGTTCTTC
TRBD1,TRBV6-6,NA,TRBJ2-1,CASSYGGTGYEQFF,TGTGCCAGCAGTTACGGGGGGACAGGTTATGAGCAGTTCTTC
TRBD1,TRBV27,NA,TRBJ2-1,CASSSTGDGEQFF,TGTGCCAGCAGTTCGACAGGGGATGGTGAGCAGTTCTTC
NA,TRBV19,few,TRBJ2-3,CASSIGPGTDTQYF,TGTGCCAGTAGTATAGGTCCTGGCACAGATACGCAGTATTTT
TRBD1,TRBV7-8,medium-sized,TRBJ1-6,CASSLVAGGGNSPLHF,TGTGCCAGCAGCTTAGTGGCAGGGGGTGGAAATTCACCCCTCCACTTT
TRBD1,TRBV7-3,NA,TRBJ2-2,CASSLAGTGVRTGELFF,TGTGCCAGCAGCTTAGCCGGGACAGGGGTCCGTACCGGGGAGCTGTTTTTT
NA,TRBV9,NA,TRBJ2-3,CASSVAGDTTDTQYF,TGTGCCAGCAGCGTAGCCGGGGATACGACAGATACGCAGTATTTT
NA,TRBV7-3,NA,TRBJ2-1,CASSPTGRGNNEQFF,TGTGCCAGCAGCCCAACGGGGAGGGGGAACAATGAGCAGTTCTTC
TRBD2,TRBV19,once,TRBJ2-1,CASSIYGLAGTSYNEQFF,TGTGCCAGTAGTATCTACGGACTAGCGGGGACCTCCTACAATGAGCAGTTCTTC
NA,TRBV4-2,few,TRBJ2-2,CASSQATGIDGELFF,TGTGCCAGCAGCCAAGCCACAGGGATCGACGGGGAGCTGTTTTTT
NA,TRBV4-1,few,TRBJ2-7,CASSQDRGTYEQYF,TGCGCCAGCAGCCAAGACCGGGGGACCTACGAGCAGTACTTC